The 30 T cell receptor beta chains below were found in one sample sequenced in a study of blood T cell repertoires in COVID-19. Libraries were prepared by immunoSEQ multiplex PCR; TCRdb keeps only in-frame clonotypes and omits some of them. This table holds over 100,000 clones, 75% to 90% found once. Input material: peripheral blood. These receptors originate from a woman aged 55-69 years with acute or convalescent COVID-19.

The chain's CDR3 is CASSLVFRSLVQQFF. CDR3 sequence (DNA): TGCGCCAGCAGCTTGGTCTTCCGATCGCTAGTACAGCAGTTCTTC. The rearrangement uses TRBV5-1 and TRBJ2-1; D call uncertain. V lost 0 bases, J lost 11 bases, and 18 bases lay in between. The CDR3 loop spans 15 amino acids. Germline-derived CDR1 and CDR2 are SGHRS and YFSETQ.

This clone showed up just a few times. The chain combines TRBV5-5 with TRBJ1-5; D is unclear. CDR1 and CDR2 from the germline V gene are SGHKS and YYEKEE (reference sequence). CDR3 length: 15 residues. Trimming took 0 bases from V and 4 from J, leaving 11 bases between them. The DNA for the CDR3 is TGTGCCAGCAGCTTGGAATGGCCGGGGAATCAGCCCCAGCATTTT. This translates into CASSLEWPGNQPQHF.

This clone appeared a few times. This rearrangement joins TRBV6-2 or TRBV6-3 to TRBJ1-5, with a possible D match to TRBD1 (6 bases). The length of the CDR3 is 14 residues. V lost 3 bases and J 7 bases, leaving 13 bases between the germline ends. Germline lookup yields CDR1 MNHEY and CDR2 SVGEGT. The CDR3 protein is CASSYDQGRQPQHF. Here the CDR3 DNA reads TGTGCCAGCAGTTATGATCAGGGGCGGCAGCCCCAGCATTTT.

The V call is TRBV19, the J call TRBJ2-1; D is ambiguous. From germline, CDR1 is LNHDA and CDR2 SQIVND (reference sequence). The CDR3 has 13 amino acids. Trimming removed 0 bases at V and 3 bases at J, with 3 bases between. CDR3 DNA sequence: TGTGCCAGTAGTATAGATCTCTACAATGAGCAGTTCTTC. Amino acids: CASSIDLYNEQFF.

The V gene is TRBV4-1, the J gene TRBJ2-1; D unresolved. Trimming shortened V by 0 bases and J by 8 bases, and 8 bases separated the two germline ends. Germline V lookup: CDR1 MGHRA, CDR2 YSYEKL. The CDR3 runs to 13 residues. The CDR3 DNA reads TGCGCCAGCAGCCAAGACCCCGTCTATGAGCAGTTCTTC. Translation gives CASSQDPVYEQFF.

This rearrangement joins TRBV7-2 to TRBJ2-2; 8 bases agree with TRBD2. The CDR3 has 14 residues. The V gene's germline CDR1 is SGHTA and CDR2 FQGNSA. V shed 5 bases and J 6 bases; nucleotides not matched to a gene: 5. The CDR3 sequence is CASSRGGTSGELFF. CDR3 bases: TGTGCCAGCAGCCGGGGGGGGACATCCGGGGAGCTGTTTTTT.

The chain employs TRBV5-6 and TRBJ1-1; a possible D gene is TRBD1 (5 bases). Germline CDR1 reads SGHDT; CDR2 reads YYEEEE. CDR3 length: 14 amino acids. Trimming removed 2 bases at V and 1 base at J, with 9 bases between. The CDR3 DNA reads TGTGCCAGCAGCTTAGGGACTAGGAACACTGAAGCTTTCTTT. Amino acids: CASSLGTRNTEAFF.

The CDR3 coding sequence is TGTGCCAGCAGCCGCGGGGGGGTGAACACCGGGGAGCTGTTTTTT. This translates into CASSRGGVNTGELFF. The V and J genes are TRBV3-1 (or the pseudogene TRBV3-2) and TRBJ2-2; 9 bases are a match to TRBD2. Germline loops: CDR1 LGHDT, CDR2 YNNKEL (reference sequence). Trimming removed 4 bases from V and 1 base from J; junction bases left unmatched: 1. CDR3 size: 15 residues.

The V gene is TRBV18, the J gene TRBJ1-1, with D tentatively TRBD1 (6 bases). CDR1 is KGHSH, CDR2 LQKENI, per germline. There are 13 residues in the CDR3. Trimming cost V 3 bases and J 4 bases, with 9 bases left between them. The CDR3 DNA reads as TGTGCCAGCTCACCCGGCAGGGGCACTGAAGCTTTCTTT. Amino acids: CASSPGRGTEAFF.

J is TRBJ1-2 and V is TRBV27, with unresolved D. The germline V and J ends were trimmed by 1 base and 7 bases, with 16 bases remaining between them. Germline lookup yields CDR1 MNHEY and CDR2 SMNVEV (reference sequence). The CDR3 runs to 15 residues. The CDR3 DNA is TGTGCCAGCAGTTTATTACGGAACAGCCCTCTTGGCTACACCTTC. This encodes CASSLLRNSPLGYTF.

The V gene is TRBV6-5, the J gene TRBJ2-7; D is possibly TRBD1 (6 bases). This CDR3 region has 14 residues. V shed 2 bases and J shed 4 bases, with 12 bases lying between them. Germline V gives CDR1 MNHEY, CDR2 SVGAGI. The DNA for the CDR3 is TGTGCCAGCAGTTACCGCCCGACAGGATACGAGCAGTACTTC. Amino acids: CASSYRPTGYEQYF.

The rearrangement links TRBV5-5 to TRBJ2-7, with D possibly being TRBD1 (6 bases). V shed 1 base and J shed 4 bases, with 12 bases lying between them. The CDR3 runs to 14 residues. Germline V lookup: CDR1 SGHKS, CDR2 YYEKEE (reference sequence). The CDR3 loop reads CASSLSQGPYEQYF. CDR3 sequence (DNA): TGTGCCAGCAGCTTGAGTCAGGGGCCTTACGAGCAGTACTTC.

CDR3 sequence reads: CASSRTGVNSPLHF. The CDR3 nucleotides read TGTGCCAGCAGTCGGACAGGCGTCAATTCACCCCTCCACTTT. The V gene is TRBV27, the J gene TRBJ1-6, with 7 bases identical to TRBD1. CDR3 size: 14 residues. Germline V gives CDR1 MNHEY, CDR2 SMNVEV (reference sequence). With V trimmed by 5 bases and J by 7 bases, 5 bases remained unmatched.

This clone has a count of ten or more. This chain joins TRBV25-1 and TRBJ2-1, with 12 positions matching TRBD2. Looked up from germline, CDR1 is MGHDK and CDR2 is SYGVNS. The CDR3 totals 13 residues. Unmatched junction bases numbered 9, after V lost 6 bases and J lost 15 bases. CDR3 sequence (DNA): TGTGCCAGCAGCTCAGCTAGCGGGAGGGCCGTGTTCTTC. Residues: CASSSASGRAVFF.

The genes are TRBV19 and TRBJ1-1; D not resolved. V dropped 1 base and J dropped 1 base, with 10 bases sitting between them. The CDR3 loop spans 15 amino acids. Germline V gene data show CDR1 as LNHDA and CDR2 as SQIVND (reference sequence). CDR3 nucleotides: TGTGCCAGTAGTATAGCCCACATAAAGAACACTGAAGCTTTCTTT. It encodes CASSIAHIKNTEAFF.

The chain couples TRBV28 to TRBJ2-1, with a tentative D call TRBD1 (6 bases). Germline loops: CDR1 MDHEN, CDR2 SYDVKM. The CDR3 spans 15 residues. Trimming took 6 bases from V and 5 from J, leaving 17 bases between them. The CDR3 nucleotides read TGTGCCAGCAGCCCTGCCGGACAGCCCAACAATGAGCAGTTCTTC. Protein: CASSPAGQPNNEQFF.

The rearrangement uses TRBV28 and TRBJ2-2; TRBD2 might be the D (5 bases). V was shortened by 4 bases and J by 4 bases, with 10 bases between the two germline ends. The CDR3 length is 14 residues. In germline, CDR1 is MDHEN, CDR2 SYDVKM. CDR3: CASSSTLATGELFF. CDR3 sequence (DNA): TGTGCCAGCAGTTCGACCCTAGCCACCGGGGAGCTGTTTTTT.

The V and J genes are TRBV9 and TRBJ2-1; the match to TRBD2 covers 8 bases. V lost 4 bases and J lost 2; bases outside the gene matches: 8. There are 16 residues in the CDR3. The germline V gene encodes CDR1 SGDLS and CDR2 YYNGEE. CDR3 nucleotides: TGTGCCAGCAGCCCCGGACTAGCAACCCCCTACAATGAGCAGTTCTTC. This encodes CASSPGLATPYNEQFF.

The chain recombines TRBV7-9 with TRBJ1-2, with D possibly being TRBD1 (5 bases). The V end was cut by 5 bases, the J end by 0 bases, with 10 bases between. Germline lookup yields CDR1 SEHNR and CDR2 FQNEAQ (reference sequence). This CDR3 comprises 14 residues. The DNA for the CDR3 is TGTGCCAGCAGCCCAGCGGGGGCTAACTATGGCTACACCTTC. Translating gives CASSPAGANYGYTF. The full variable domain, its missing parts supplied by reference TRBV7-9 and TRBJ1-2, is DTGVSQNPRHKITKRGQNVTFRCDPISEHNRLYWYRQTLGQGPEFLTYFQNEAQLEKSRLLSDRFSAERPKGSFSTLEIQRTEQGDSAMYLCASSPAGANYGYTFGSGTRLTVV.

The rearrangement uses TRBV9 and TRBJ1-2; tentative D call: TRBD1 (6 bases). The CDR3 is 15 residues long. Germline V gene data show CDR1 as SGDLS and CDR2 as YYNGEE. V gave up 3 bases and J gave up 3 bases, with 15 bases separating them. In DNA, the CDR3 is TGTGCCAGCAGCGCACGACAGGCGCCCTACTATGGCTACACCTTC. Encoded protein: CASSARQAPYYGYTF.

This chain connects TRBV21-1 to TRBJ2-7; no check of the table's D call, TRBD1, against the DNA was made. TRBV21-1 is tagged as a pseudogene. CDR3 length: 17 amino acids. The CDR3 protein is CASSRGRSESSGYEQYF. DNA of the CDR3: TGTGCCAGCAGCAGGGGGCGATCGGAGTCTTCTGGCTACGAGCAGTACTTC.

The J gene is TRBJ1-2, the V gene TRBV29-1; unclear D gene. The germline V gene has CDR1 SQVTM and CDR2 ANQGSEA. The CDR3 spans 13 residues. The V gene lost 4 bases and the J gene lost 0 bases, with 9 bases spanning the gap. The DNA for the CDR3 is TGCAGCGTTGTTTTGCGAGCTAACTATGGCTACACCTTC. Translating gives CSVVLRANYGYTF.

This clone was observed once. This sequence joins TRBV18 and TRBJ1-4; weak D call: TRBD1 (6 bases). This CDR3 has 15 amino acids. V lost 4 bases and J lost 4, with 13 bases in between. Per the germline V gene, CDR1 is KGHSH and CDR2 is LQKENI. CDR3 loop: CASSLTGNFNEKLFF. In DNA, the CDR3 is TGTGCCAGCTCACTTACAGGGAACTTTAATGAAAAACTGTTTTTT.

The chain has TRBV28 and TRBJ1-6; TRBD1 is a possible D gene (6 bases). Germline CDR1 and CDR2: MDHEN and SYDVKM. This CDR3 contains 14 residues. Trimming took 6 bases from V and 5 from J, leaving 11 bases between them. CDR3 sequence (DNA): TGTGCCAGCAGCCCACAGGGTAATAATTCACCCCTCCACTTT. Amino acid sequence: CASSPQGNNSPLHF.

This chain links TRBV28 with TRBJ1-2, with 7 bases lining up with TRBD1. The V and J ends lost 3 bases and 2 bases, in that order; junction bases with no gene match: 3. Germline V gene data show CDR1 as MDHEN and CDR2 as SYDVKM. The CDR3 has 14 residues. CDR3 residues: CASSFTGENYGYTF. The CDR3 coding sequence is TGTGCCAGCAGTTTTACAGGGGAGAACTATGGCTACACCTTC.

This chain joins TRBV6-1 and TRBJ1-2; 8 bases match TRBD1. The CDR3 covers 14 residues. With 2 bases clipped from V and 4 bases from J, the junction kept 3 bases outside the gene matches. In germline, CDR1 is MNHNS, CDR2 SASEGT. DNA of the CDR3: TGTGCCAGCAGTGAAACCACAGGGGGCTATGGCTACACCTTC. Translating gives CASSETTGGYGYTF.

This rearrangement joins TRBV7-8 to TRBJ2-1; possibly TRBD1 for D (5 bases). Germline CDR1 reads SGHVS; CDR2 reads FQNEAQ. V lost 5 bases, J lost 11 bases, and 13 bases lay in between. The CDR3 sequence is 12 residues long. The CDR3 is CASSPGYTKQFF. The CDR3 coding sequence is TGTGCCAGCAGCCCAGGGTATACTAAGCAGTTCTTC.

This chain joins TRBV11-2 and TRBJ1-6; a possible D gene is TRBD1 (5 bases). Trimming pared 0 bases from V and 6 bases from J, leaving 6 bases between. This CDR3 is built from 14 residues. Germline V CDR1 and CDR2: SGHAT, FQNNGV. In DNA form, the CDR3 reads TGTGCCAGCAGCTTAGACCAGGGTAATTCACCCCTCCACTTT. This translates into CASSLDQGNSPLHF.

The rearrangement links TRBV11-1 to TRBJ2-1; 9 nucleotides line up with TRBD1. The CDR3 runs 15 residues. Trimming removed 4 bases from V and 6 bases from J; junction bases left unmatched: 7. Germline lookup yields CDR1 SGHAT and CDR2 FQDESV (reference sequence). CDR3 sequence: CASSYLWTGANEQFF. The DNA of the CDR3 is TGTGCCAGCAGCTATTTATGGACAGGGGCCAATGAGCAGTTCTTC.

The chain has TRBV19 and TRBJ1-5; 7 nucleotides match TRBD1. This CDR3 has 13 amino acids. V trimming: 7 bases; J trimming: 11 bases; junction bases outside the gene matches: 11. Germline CDR1 is LNHDA and CDR2 is SQIVND (reference sequence). CDR3 in amino acids: CASNNRGEAAQHF. In DNA form, the CDR3 reads TGTGCCAGTAACAACAGGGGTGAGGCGGCCCAGCATTTT. Complete variable domain (other parts from reference TRBV19 and TRBJ1-5): DGGITQSPKYLFRKEGQNVTLSCEQNLNHDAMYWYRQDPGQGLRLIYYSQIVNDFQKGDIAEGYSVSREKKESFPLTVTSAQKNPTAFYLCASNNRGEAAQHFGDGTRLSIL.